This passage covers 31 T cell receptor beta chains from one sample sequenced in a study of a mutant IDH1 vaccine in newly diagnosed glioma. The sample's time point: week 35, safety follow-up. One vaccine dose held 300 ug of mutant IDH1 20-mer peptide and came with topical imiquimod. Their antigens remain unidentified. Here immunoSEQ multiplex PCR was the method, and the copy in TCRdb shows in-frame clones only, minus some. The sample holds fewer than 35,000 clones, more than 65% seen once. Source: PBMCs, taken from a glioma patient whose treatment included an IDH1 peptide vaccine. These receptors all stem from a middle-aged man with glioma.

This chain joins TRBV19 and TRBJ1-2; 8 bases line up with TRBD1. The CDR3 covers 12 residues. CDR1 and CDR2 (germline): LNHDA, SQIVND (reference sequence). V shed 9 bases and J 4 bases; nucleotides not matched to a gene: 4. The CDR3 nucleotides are TGTGCCAGCAGGACAGGGCTCTATGGCTACACCTTC. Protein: CASRTGLYGYTF.

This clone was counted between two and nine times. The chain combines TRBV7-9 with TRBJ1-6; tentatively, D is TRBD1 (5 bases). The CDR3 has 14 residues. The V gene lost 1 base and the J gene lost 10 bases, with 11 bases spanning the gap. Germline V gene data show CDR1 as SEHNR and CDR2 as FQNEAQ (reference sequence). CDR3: CASSLGQPTSPLHF. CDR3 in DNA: TGTGCCAGCAGCTTAGGACAGCCAACCTCACCCCTCCACTTT. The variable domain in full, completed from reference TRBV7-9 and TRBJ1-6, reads DTGVSQNPRHKITKRGQNVTFRCDPISEHNRLYWYRQTLGQGPEFLTYFQNEAQLEKSRLLSDRFSAERPKGSFSTLEIQRTEQGDSAMYLCASSLGQPTSPLHFGNGTRLTVT.

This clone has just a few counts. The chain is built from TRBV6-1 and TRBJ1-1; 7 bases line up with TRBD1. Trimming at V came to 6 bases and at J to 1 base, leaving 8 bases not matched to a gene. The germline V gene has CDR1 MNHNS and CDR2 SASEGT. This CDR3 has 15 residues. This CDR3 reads CASRLDHRGNTEAFF. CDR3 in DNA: TGTGCCAGCAGGCTAGATCACAGGGGGAACACTGAAGCTTTCTTT.

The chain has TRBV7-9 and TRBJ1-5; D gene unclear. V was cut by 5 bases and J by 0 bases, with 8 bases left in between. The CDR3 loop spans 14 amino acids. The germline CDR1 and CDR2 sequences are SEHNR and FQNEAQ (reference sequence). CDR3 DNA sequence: TGTGCCAGCAGCCCGGACCTTAGCAATCAGCCCCAGCATTTT. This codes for CASSPDLSNQPQHF. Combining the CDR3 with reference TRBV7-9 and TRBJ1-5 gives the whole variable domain DTGVSQNPRHKITKRGQNVTFRCDPISEHNRLYWYRQTLGQGPEFLTYFQNEAQLEKSRLLSDRFSAERPKGSFSTLEIQRTEQGDSAMYLCASSPDLSNQPQHFGDGTRLSIL.

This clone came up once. CDR3 region: CASSSTRLAGGIYNEQFF. The CDR3 DNA sequence: TGTGCCAGCAGCTCAACCCGACTAGCGGGGGGGATCTACAATGAGCAGTTCTTC. The chain links TRBV7-9 to TRBJ2-1; 14 positions agree with TRBD2. CDR3 length equals 18 residues. Losses at the gene ends were 4 bases for V and 3 bases for J; bases not matched to a gene: 8. Germline loops: CDR1 SEHNR, CDR2 FQNEAQ (reference sequence).

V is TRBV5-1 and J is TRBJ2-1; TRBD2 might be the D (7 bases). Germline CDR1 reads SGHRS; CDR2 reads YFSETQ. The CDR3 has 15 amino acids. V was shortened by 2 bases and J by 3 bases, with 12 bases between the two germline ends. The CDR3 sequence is CASSLGGGLYNEQFF. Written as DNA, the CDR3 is TGCGCCAGCAGCTTAGGGGGGGGGCTCTACAATGAGCAGTTCTTC.

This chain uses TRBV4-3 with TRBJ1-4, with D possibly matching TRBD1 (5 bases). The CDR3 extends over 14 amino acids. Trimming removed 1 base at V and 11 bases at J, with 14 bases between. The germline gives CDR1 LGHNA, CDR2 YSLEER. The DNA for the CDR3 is TGCGCCAGCAGCCAAGGTCAGGAGGGGTGGAAACTGTTTTTT. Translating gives CASSQGQEGWKLFF.

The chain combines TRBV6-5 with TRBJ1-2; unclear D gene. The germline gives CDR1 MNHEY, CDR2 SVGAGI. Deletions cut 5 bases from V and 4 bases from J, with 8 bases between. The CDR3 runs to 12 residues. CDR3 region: CASSGSGYGYTF. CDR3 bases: TGTGCCAGCAGTGGGTCGGGCTATGGCTACACCTTC.

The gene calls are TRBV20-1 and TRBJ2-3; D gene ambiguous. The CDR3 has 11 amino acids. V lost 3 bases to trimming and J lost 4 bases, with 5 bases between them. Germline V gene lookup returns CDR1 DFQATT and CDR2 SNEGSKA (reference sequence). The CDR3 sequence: CSARSPDTQYF. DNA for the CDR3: TGCAGTGCTAGGAGCCCAGATACGCAGTATTTT.

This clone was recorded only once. The CDR3 is CASRLTGQGNEKLFF. CDR3 bases: TGTGCCAGCAGACTTACCGGACAGGGTAATGAAAAACTGTTTTTT. The chain combines TRBV2 with TRBJ1-4, with 8 nucleotides matching TRBD1. Germline loops: CDR1 SNHLY, CDR2 FYNNEI. The CDR3 has 15 residues. Trimming cost V 6 bases and J 4 bases; bases outside gene matches: 7.

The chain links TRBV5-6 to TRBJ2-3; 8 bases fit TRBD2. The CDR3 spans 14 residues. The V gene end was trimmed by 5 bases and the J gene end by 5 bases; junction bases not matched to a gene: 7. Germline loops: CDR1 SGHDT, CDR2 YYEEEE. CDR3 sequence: CASRYGGARDTQYF. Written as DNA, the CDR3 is TGTGCCAGCAGGTACGGGGGGGCCAGAGATACGCAGTATTTT.

The CDR3 is CASRSLNTEAFF. CDR3 coding DNA: TGTGCCAGCAGATCATTGAACACTGAAGCTTTCTTT. The rearrangement joins TRBV27 to TRBJ1-1, with D hard to call. Trimming took off 6 bases at V and 0 bases at J, with 5 bases between the two ends. CDR1 and CDR2 (germline): MNHEY, SMNVEV (reference sequence). This CDR3 is 12 amino acids long.

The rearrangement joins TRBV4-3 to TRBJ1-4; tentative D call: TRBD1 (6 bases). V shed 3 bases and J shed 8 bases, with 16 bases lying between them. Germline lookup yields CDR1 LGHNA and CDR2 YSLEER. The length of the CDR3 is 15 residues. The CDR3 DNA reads TGCGCCAGCAGCCAGGCCCACAGGGAGGGGGAAAAACTGTTTTTT. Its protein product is CASSQAHREGEKLFF.

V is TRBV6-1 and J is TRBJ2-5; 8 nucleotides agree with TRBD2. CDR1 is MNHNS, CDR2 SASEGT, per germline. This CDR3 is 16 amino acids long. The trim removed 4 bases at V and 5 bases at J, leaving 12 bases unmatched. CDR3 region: CASSGLLADLIETQYF. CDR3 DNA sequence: TGTGCCAGCAGTGGTTTACTAGCGGACCTTATCGAGACCCAGTACTTC.

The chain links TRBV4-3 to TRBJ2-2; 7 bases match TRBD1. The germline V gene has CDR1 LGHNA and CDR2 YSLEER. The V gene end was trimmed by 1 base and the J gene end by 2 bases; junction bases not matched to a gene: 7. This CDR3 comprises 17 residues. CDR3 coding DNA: TGCGCCAGCAGCCAAGGTTCGACAGGGTATAACACCGGGGAGCTGTTTTTT. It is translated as CASSQGSTGYNTGELFF.

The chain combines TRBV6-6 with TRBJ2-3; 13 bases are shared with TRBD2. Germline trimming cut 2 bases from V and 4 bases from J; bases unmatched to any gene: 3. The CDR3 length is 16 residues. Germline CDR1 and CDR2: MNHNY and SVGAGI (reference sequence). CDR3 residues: CASSYGLAGAPDTQYF. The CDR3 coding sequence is TGTGCCAGCAGTTACGGACTAGCGGGGGCCCCAGATACGCAGTATTTT.

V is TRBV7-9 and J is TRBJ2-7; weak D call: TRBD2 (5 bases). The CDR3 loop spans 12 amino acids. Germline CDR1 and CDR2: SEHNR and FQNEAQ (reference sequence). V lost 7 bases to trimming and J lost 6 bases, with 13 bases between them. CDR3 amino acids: CASTGSLGEQYF. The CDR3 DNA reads TGTGCCAGCACGGGGAGTTTGGGCGAGCAGTACTTC.

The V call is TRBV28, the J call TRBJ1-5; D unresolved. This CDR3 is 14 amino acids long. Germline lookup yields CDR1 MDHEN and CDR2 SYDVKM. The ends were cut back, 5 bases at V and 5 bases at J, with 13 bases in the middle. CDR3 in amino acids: CASSPWGRDQPQHF. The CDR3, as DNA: TGTGCCAGCAGTCCATGGGGTCGCGATCAGCCCCAGCATTTT. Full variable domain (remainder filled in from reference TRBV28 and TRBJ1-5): DVKVTQSSRYLVKRTGEKVFLECVQDMDHENMFWYRQDPGLGLRLIYFSYDVKMKEKGDIPEGYSVSREKKERFSLILESASTNQTSMYLCASSPWGRDQPQHFGDGTRLSIL.

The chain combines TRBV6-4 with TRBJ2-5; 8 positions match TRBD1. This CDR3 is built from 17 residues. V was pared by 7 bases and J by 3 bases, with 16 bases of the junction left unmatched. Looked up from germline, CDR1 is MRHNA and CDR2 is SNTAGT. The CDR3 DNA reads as TGTGCCAGCACCCGGCCTTTTCAGGGGGCAAGAGAAGAGACCCAGTACTTC. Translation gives CASTRPFQGAREETQYF.

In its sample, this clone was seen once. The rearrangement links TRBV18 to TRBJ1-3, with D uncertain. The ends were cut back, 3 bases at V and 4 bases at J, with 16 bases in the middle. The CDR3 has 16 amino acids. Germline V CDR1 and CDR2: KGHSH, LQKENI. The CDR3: CASSPNDAPSGNTIYF. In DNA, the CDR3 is TGTGCCAGCTCACCTAATGACGCACCCTCCGGAAACACCATATATTTT.

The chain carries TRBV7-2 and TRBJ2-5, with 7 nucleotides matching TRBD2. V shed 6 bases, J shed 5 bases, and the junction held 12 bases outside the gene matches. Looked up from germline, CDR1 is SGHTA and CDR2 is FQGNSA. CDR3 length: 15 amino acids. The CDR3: CASSRAGPSSETQYF. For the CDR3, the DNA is TGTGCCAGCAGTCGAGCGGGACCCTCAAGTGAGACCCAGTACTTC.

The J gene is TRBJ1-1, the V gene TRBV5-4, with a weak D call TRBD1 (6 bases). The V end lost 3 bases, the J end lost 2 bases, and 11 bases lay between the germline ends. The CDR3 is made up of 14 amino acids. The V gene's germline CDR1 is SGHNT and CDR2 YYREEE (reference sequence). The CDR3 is CASSSDRVNTEAFF. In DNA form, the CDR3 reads TGTGCCAGCAGCTCGGACAGAGTAAACACTGAAGCTTTCTTT.

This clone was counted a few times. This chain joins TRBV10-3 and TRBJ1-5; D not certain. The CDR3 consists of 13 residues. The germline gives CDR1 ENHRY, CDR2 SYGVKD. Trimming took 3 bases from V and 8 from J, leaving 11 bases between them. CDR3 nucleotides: TGTGCCATCAGTGAATTTGTTTCGGAGCCCCAGCATTTT. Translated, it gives CAISEFVSEPQHF.

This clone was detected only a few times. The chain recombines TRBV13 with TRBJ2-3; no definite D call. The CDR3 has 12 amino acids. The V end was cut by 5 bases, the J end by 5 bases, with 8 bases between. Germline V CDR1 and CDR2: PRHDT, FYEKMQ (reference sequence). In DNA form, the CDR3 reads TGTGCCAGCAGCGCTCTTGAAGATACGCAGTATTTT. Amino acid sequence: CASSALEDTQYF.

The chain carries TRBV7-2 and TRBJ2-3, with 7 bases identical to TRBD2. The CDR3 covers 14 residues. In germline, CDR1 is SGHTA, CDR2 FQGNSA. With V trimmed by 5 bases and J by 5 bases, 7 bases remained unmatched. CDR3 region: CASSPEIAGDTQYF. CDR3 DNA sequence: TGTGCCAGCAGCCCAGAGATAGCGGGAGATACGCAGTATTTT.

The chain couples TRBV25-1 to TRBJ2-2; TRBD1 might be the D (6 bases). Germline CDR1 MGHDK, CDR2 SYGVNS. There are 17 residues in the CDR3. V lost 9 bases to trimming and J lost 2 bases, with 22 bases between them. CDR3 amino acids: CASGVNKGDTNTGELFF. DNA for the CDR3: TGTGCCAGTGGAGTGAACAAGGGGGACACCAACACCGGGGAGCTGTTTTTT. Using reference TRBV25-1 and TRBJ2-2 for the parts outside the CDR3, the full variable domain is EADIYQTPRYLVIGTGKKITLECSQTMGHDKMYWYQQDPGMELHLIHYSYGVNSTEKGDLSSESTVSRIRTEHFPLTLESARPSHTSQYLCASGVNKGDTNTGELFFGEGSRLTVL.

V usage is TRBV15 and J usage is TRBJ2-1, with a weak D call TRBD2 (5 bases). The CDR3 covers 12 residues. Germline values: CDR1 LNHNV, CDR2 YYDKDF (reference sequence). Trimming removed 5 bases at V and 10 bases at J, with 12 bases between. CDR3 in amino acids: CATSGGEHEQFF. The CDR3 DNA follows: TGTGCCACCAGCGGAGGTGAGCACGAGCAGTTCTTC.

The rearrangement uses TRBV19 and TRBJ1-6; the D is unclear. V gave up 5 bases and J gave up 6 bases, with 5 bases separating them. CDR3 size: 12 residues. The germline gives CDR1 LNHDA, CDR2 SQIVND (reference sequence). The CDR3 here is CASSVSNSPLHF. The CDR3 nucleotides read TGTGCCAGTAGTGTCAGTAATTCACCCCTCCACTTT.

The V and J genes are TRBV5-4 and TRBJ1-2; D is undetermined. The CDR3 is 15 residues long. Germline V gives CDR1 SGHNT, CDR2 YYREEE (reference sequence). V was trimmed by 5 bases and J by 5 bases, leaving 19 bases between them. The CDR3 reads CASRGGRDIQYGYTF. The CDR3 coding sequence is TGTGCCAGCAGGGGAGGGAGAGACATCCAGTATGGCTACACCTTC.

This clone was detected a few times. In DNA, the CDR3 is TGTGCCAGCAGCTCGGGTCAGACGAGCGAAAAACTGTTTTTT. Its translation is CASSSGQTSEKLFF. The J gene is TRBJ1-4, the V gene TRBV7-9; no clear D. Germline V lookup: CDR1 SEHNR, CDR2 FQNEAQ (reference sequence). This CDR3 spans 14 amino acids. V gave up 4 bases and J gave up 8 bases, with 14 bases separating them.

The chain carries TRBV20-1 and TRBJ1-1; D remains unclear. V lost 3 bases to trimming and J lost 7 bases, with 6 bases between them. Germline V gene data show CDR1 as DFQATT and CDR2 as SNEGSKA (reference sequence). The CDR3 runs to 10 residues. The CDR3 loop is CSASRVEAFF. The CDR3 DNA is TGCAGTGCTAGCCGAGTTGAAGCTTTCTTT.